This is a list of T cell receptor beta chains from one sample in a study of vaccination effects on CD4 cells after COVID-19. No antigens are known for them. Measured with immunoSEQ multiplex PCR; TCRdb has only the in-frame clones, and not every one. This sample carries some 19,000 clones, around 72% of them seen once, and the ten largest clones take approximately 24%. The source was CD4+ T cells from PBMCs cultured with HCoV-NL63 spike peptides, collected before COVID-19 vaccination. The source of these receptors is a human donor who received a COVID-19 vaccine. Both conserved end residues are part of each CDR3. D genes are given only for firm matches. Size tells how often a clone was seen (once, few, many) or the class of an expanded clone, and some rows leave it out.

TRBV6-5	-	TRBJ1-5	-	TGTGCCAGCAGCCCCAGAGAAAATGCGGGTCAGCCCCAGCATTTT	CASSPRENAGQPQHF
TRBV5-6	-	TRBJ2-1	TRBD2	TGTGCCAGCAGCCCCACTAGCGGGTTTTACAATGAGCAGTTCTTC	CASSPTSGFYNEQFF
TRBV19	-	TRBJ2-2	TRBD2	TGTGCCAGTAGTCCCCGGGGAGGGATATCATCCGGGGAGCTGTTTTTT	CASSPRGGISSGELFF
TRBV6-6	-	TRBJ1-3	-	TGTGCCAGCAGTCCGCTTGTAGGGGATGGAAACACCATATATTTT	CASSPLVGDGNTIYF
TRBV10-3	-	TRBJ1-5	-	TGTGCCATCACGGGGACCGACAGAAACAATCAGCCCCAGCATTTT	CAITGTDRNNQPQHF
TRBV5-6	-	TRBJ2-1	-	TGTGCCAGCAGCTTGGCCGAGGTCTGGAATGAGCAGTTCTTC	CASSLAEVWNEQFF
TRBV9	-	TRBJ1-3	-	TGTGCCAGCAGTCGTAGTGGGGGGCCCGGAAACACCATATATTTT	CASSRSGGPGNTIYF
TRBV7-8	once	TRBJ2-3	TRBD2	TGTGCCAGCAGCCTCTGGTCTAGCGGAAGCACAGATACGCAGTATTTT	CASSLWSSGSTDTQYF
TRBV7-2	-	TRBJ2-7	TRBD2	TGTGCCAGCAGCTCCTGGACTAGCGGGAGTGATGAGCAGTACTTC	CASSSWTSGSDEQYF
TRBV4-1	few	TRBJ1-2	-	TGCGCCAGCAGCCCAGGCGGGATAAACAGGGATGATGGCTACACCTTC	CASSPGGINRDDGYTF
TRBV19	once	TRBJ1-6	-	TGTGCCAGTAGTGAGAGGGTCGGATCACCCCTCCACTTT	CASSERVGSPLHF
TRBV28	-	TRBJ1-3	TRBD1	TGTGCCAGCAGCCGAGGGGGGGGACAGGGGGGAAACACCATATATTTT	CASSRGGGQGGNTIYF
TRBV30	few	TRBJ1-2	-	TGTGCCTTGAGTGGCTACACCTTC	CALSGYTF
TRBV2	few	TRBJ2-2	-	TGTGCCAGCAACTCGCGGAGGAACACCGGGGAGCTGTTTTTT	CASNSRRNTGELFF
TRBV29-1	-	TRBJ1-1	-	TGCAGCGTTGGGACAGCTGAAGCTTTCTTT	CSVGTAEAFF
TRBV30	-	TRBJ1-5	-	TGTGCCTGGAGCCTGGGGGGACATCAGCCCCAGCATTTT	CAWSLGGHQPQHF
TRBV6-5	-	TRBJ2-5	-	TGTGCCAGCAGCCGCGGGACAGTAGAGACCCAGTACTTC	CASSRGTVETQYF
TRBV7-9	-	TRBJ1-1	-	TGTGCCAGCAGCTTAAGAAGGGTAGAATCTGAAGCTTTCTTT	CASSLRRVESEAFF
TRBV6-2/TRBV6-3	few	TRBJ1-2	TRBD1	TGTGCCAGCAGTCAGAGGACAGGGGGCGGTGGCTACACCTTC	CASSQRTGGGGYTF
TRBV3-1/TRBV3-2	-	TRBJ2-5	-	TGTGCCAGCAGCCAATCCGGTGGTCTAGAGACCCAGTACTTC	CASSQSGGLETQYF
TRBV24-1	-	TRBJ2-1	-	TGTGCCACCAGTGATTCGCAACAACTTTCGAATGAGCAGTTCTTC	CATSDSQQLSNEQFF
TRBV7-2	-	TRBJ2-7	TRBD2	TGTGCCAGCAGCTTAGAAAGCGGGGGGCCCTACGAGCAGTACTTC	CASSLESGGPYEQYF
TRBV3-1/TRBV3-2	-	TRBJ2-7	-	TGTGCCAGCAGCCAAGAGGCTCACGAGCAGTACTTC	CASSQEAHEQYF
TRBV7-2	-	TRBJ1-6	-	TGTGCCAGCAGCTTAGGAGCCCCCCTCCACTTT	CASSLGAPLHF
TRBV7-2	-	TRBJ1-1	-	TGTGCCAGCAGCTTAGGGAGGGGGGAGACTGAAGCTTTCTTT	CASSLGRGETEAFF
TRBV6-2/TRBV6-3	-	TRBJ1-3	-	TGTGCCAGCAGCTCAATGGACAGCTCTGGAAACACCATATATTTT	CASSSMDSSGNTIYF
TRBV6-5	-	TRBJ1-1	-	TGTGCCAGCACTAGACAGACTGAAGCTTTCTTT	CASTRQTEAFF
TRBV6-2/TRBV6-3	-	TRBJ2-7	-	TGTGCCAGCAGTTCACTTCCCGGGACACTAAGAGATAACGAGCAGTACTTC	CASSSLPGTLRDNEQYF
TRBV27	-	TRBJ1-6	-	TGTGCCAGCAGTTTGGGGGGTAGTAATTCACCCCTCCACTTT	CASSLGGSNSPLHF